One sample yielded the 4 T cell receptor beta chains listed below, sequenced in a study of T cells after posttransplantation cyclophosphamide. The repertoire was sequenced with immunoSEQ multiplex PCR; TCRdb's copy has only in-frame clones and lacks some. Found here are roughly 35,000 clones, no singletons; the ten largest cover approximately 1.2%. The sample taken for sequencing was PBMCs. Receptor source: a girl aged 10 to 17 in good health, CMV-negative, and a related stem cell transplant donor.

In its sample, this clone was seen many times. The V gene is TRBV2, the J gene TRBJ2-3; D ambiguous. V was shortened by 8 bases and J by 4 bases, with 16 bases between the two germline ends. The CDR3 is 14 amino acids. Germline V lookup: CDR1 SNHLY, CDR2 FYNNEI. The CDR3 region is CASALLRNPDTQYF. CDR3 DNA sequence: TGTGCCAGCGCGCTTTTGCGGAACCCAGATACGCAGTATTTT.

This clone was recorded many times. DNA for the CDR3: TGTGCCAGCAGCTTAACCCGAACTAGCAATGAGCAGTTCTTC. This translates into CASSLTRTSNEQFF. V is TRBV7-3 and J is TRBJ2-1, with a tentative D call TRBD2 (5 bases). CDR3 length: 14 residues. Germline loops: CDR1 SGHTA, CDR2 FQGTGA. V lost 0 bases to trimming and J lost 6 bases, with 9 bases between them.

This clone was counted many times. The chain is built from TRBV7-9 and TRBJ2-7, with D tentatively TRBD1 (5 bases). The germline CDR1 and CDR2 sequences are SEHNR and FQNEAQ (reference sequence). V gave up 1 base and J gave up 0 bases, with 13 bases separating them. CDR3 length: 16 amino acids. This chain's CDR3 is CASSLGDSEPSYEQYF. The CDR3 region has the DNA TGTGCCAGCAGCTTAGGCGACAGCGAACCCTCCTACGAGCAGTACTTC.

This clone was seen ten or more times. The V gene is TRBV19, the J gene TRBJ1-1; D might be TRBD1 (6 bases). The CDR3 is 14 amino acids. Germline CDR1 and CDR2: LNHDA and SQIVND (reference sequence). V lost 3 bases, J lost 4 bases, and 12 bases lay in between. The CDR3 protein is CASSIVGRGTEAFF. For the CDR3, the DNA is TGTGCCAGTAGTATTGTCGGCAGGGGCACTGAAGCTTTCTTT.